This T cell receptor (beta chain) emerged from a study of cytomegalovirus exposure and HLA in healthy donors. Details on this clone: The antigen is unknown.

Notes on the study in general: Of the V segments, some could not be distinguished, including TRBV6-2 and TRBV6-3, and were excluded. With later analysis, a missense DCLRE1C variant became linked to TCR beta V- and J-gene trimming. An analysis was carried out at a later point. It showed that HLA-associated TCR beta chains were more clonally expanded than equally common non-associated chains.

The study ran its PCR with 60 Vbeta and 13 Jbeta primers. Generated by immunoSEQ multiplex PCR, the TCRdb table keeps only in-frame clones and is missing some. The sample consists of 35,000 to 50,000 clones, over 70% of them appearing once. Germline trimming cut 5 bases from V and 4 bases from J; bases unmatched to any gene: 4. Germline V gene sequence: CDR1 SGHTA, CDR2 FQGTGA. This CDR3 has 16 amino acids. The sequence was collected from a man aged 50 to 60 in good health and CMV-seronegative. The rearrangement links TRBV7-3 to TRBJ2-3; TRBD2 agrees at 15 bases. Sequenced sample: PBMCs. The CDR3 bases are TGTGCCAGCAGCCCCGGACTAGCGGGAGGGTCAGATACGCAGTATTTT. Translation gives CASSPGLAGGSDTQYF.